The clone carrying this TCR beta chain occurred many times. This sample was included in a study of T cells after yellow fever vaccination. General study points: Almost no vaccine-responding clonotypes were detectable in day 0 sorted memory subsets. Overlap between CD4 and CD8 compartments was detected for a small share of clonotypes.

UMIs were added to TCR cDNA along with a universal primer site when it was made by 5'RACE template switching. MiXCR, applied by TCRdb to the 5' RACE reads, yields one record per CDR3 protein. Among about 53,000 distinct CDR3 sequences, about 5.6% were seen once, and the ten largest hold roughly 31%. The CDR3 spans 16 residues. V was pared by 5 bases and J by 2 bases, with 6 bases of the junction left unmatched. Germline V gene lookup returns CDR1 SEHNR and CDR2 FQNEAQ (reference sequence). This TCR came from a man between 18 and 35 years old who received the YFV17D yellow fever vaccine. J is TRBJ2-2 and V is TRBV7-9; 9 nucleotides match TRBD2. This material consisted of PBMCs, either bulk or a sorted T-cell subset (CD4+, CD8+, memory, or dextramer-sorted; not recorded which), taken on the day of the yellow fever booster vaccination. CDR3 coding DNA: TGTGCCAGCAGCCCCCGACTAGCGGAAAACACCGGGGAGCTGTTTTTT. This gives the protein CASSPRLAENTGELFF.